The 27 T cell receptor beta chains in this list originate from one sample, sequenced in a study of blood T cell repertoires in COVID-19. The repertoire was sequenced with immunoSEQ multiplex PCR; TCRdb's copy has only in-frame clones and lacks some. The sample has 250,000 to 300,000 clones; about 88% are singletons. The sequenced sample was peripheral blood. The receptors originated from a woman in her twenties or thirties with COVID-19, enrolled during active disease.

The genes are TRBV9 and TRBJ2-1; D is uncertain. V lost 0 bases and J 3 bases, leaving 10 bases between the germline ends. The CDR3 has 15 residues. The germline V gene has CDR1 SGDLS and CDR2 YYNGEE. The CDR3 region has the DNA TGTGCCAGCAGCGTAGGTAGCAGAGTCTACAATGAGCAGTTCTTC. Translating it yields CASSVGSRVYNEQFF.

CDR3 coding DNA: TGCGCCAGCGGGGAGGCATACACCGGGGAGCTGTTTTTT. As protein: CASGEAYTGELFF. The rearrangement links TRBV10-1 to TRBJ2-2; TRBD2 might be the D (6 bases). Trimming took off 8 bases at V and 3 bases at J, with 10 bases between the two ends. The germline V gene has CDR1 WNHNN and CDR2 SYGVQD (reference sequence). This CDR3 has 13 amino acids.

The gene calls are TRBV7-3 and TRBJ2-7; 9 bases agree with TRBD2. CDR1 SGHTA and CDR2 FQGTGA come from the germline V gene. CDR3 length equals 16 residues. After removal of 5 bases from V and 5 bases from J, the junction contained 13 bases not matched to a gene. CDR3 protein: CASSLMGAGGLDEQYF. The CDR3 nucleotides are TGTGCCAGCAGCCTAATGGGCGCGGGAGGGCTCGACGAGCAGTACTTC.

The gene calls are TRBV24-1 and TRBJ2-2; 11 bases map to TRBD1. The CDR3 is 17 amino acids. In germline, CDR1 is KGHDR, CDR2 SFDVKD. Germline trimming cut 5 bases from V and 5 bases from J; bases unmatched to any gene: 9. The CDR3 sequence is CATSASGTGGETGELFF. DNA of the CDR3: TGTGCCACCAGTGCCTCGGGGACAGGGGGTGAAACCGGGGAGCTGTTTTTT.

The chain has TRBV29-1 and TRBJ2-1; 14 bases line up with TRBD2. The CDR3 spans 14 residues. V lost 4 bases to trimming and J lost 8 bases; unmatched junction nucleotides: 4. The germline gives CDR1 SQVTM, CDR2 ANQGSEA. The CDR3 DNA sequence: TGCAGCGTTGGAGGGACTAGCGGGAGCGATGAGCAGTTCTTC. Amino acid sequence: CSVGGTSGSDEQFF.

V usage is TRBV24-1 and J usage is TRBJ2-3, with 10 bases matching TRBD1. The germline V gene has CDR1 KGHDR and CDR2 SFDVKD. The CDR3 runs 15 residues. J lost 5 bases, V lost 2 bases, and 3 bases had no gene match. CDR3 loop: CATSDYGTGEDTQYF. CDR3 DNA sequence: TGTGCCACCAGTGATTACGGGACAGGGGAAGATACGCAGTATTTT.

This sequence joins TRBV3-1 (or the pseudogene TRBV3-2) and TRBJ2-1; no definite D call. V lost 2 bases to trimming and J lost 0 bases, with 8 bases between them. Looked up from germline, CDR1 is LGHDT and CDR2 is YNNKEL (reference sequence). This CDR3 comprises 15 residues. The CDR3, as DNA: TGTGCCAGCAGCCAAAGTCCGAGCTCCTACAATGAGCAGTTCTTC. Encoded protein: CASSQSPSSYNEQFF.

In DNA, the CDR3 is TGTGCCAGCAGTTTGCGGACAGGTGCCGAGCAGTACTTC. Encoded protein: CASSLRTGAEQYF. J is TRBJ2-7 and V is TRBV12-3 or TRBV12-4, with 7 bases aligning to TRBD1. After removal of 3 bases from V and 6 bases from J, the junction contained 5 bases not matched to a gene. The CDR3 loop spans 13 amino acids.

This clone occurred once. CDR3 protein: CASSVEGLVQETQYF. The CDR3 DNA sequence: TGTGCCAGCAGCGTAGAGGGACTAGTTCAAGAGACCCAGTACTTC. The chain couples TRBV9 to TRBJ2-5; 8 positions agree with TRBD2. Germline trimming cut 0 bases from V and 2 bases from J; bases unmatched to any gene: 3. This CDR3 spans 15 amino acids. Germline values: CDR1 SGDLS, CDR2 YYNGEE.

The chain has TRBV7-2 and TRBJ2-2, with TRBD2 matching 11 bases. V shed 5 bases and J 6 bases; nucleotides not matched to a gene: 8. Germline values: CDR1 SGHTA, CDR2 FQGNSA. This CDR3 is 16 amino acids long. In DNA form, the CDR3 reads TGTGCCAGCAGCCCTCGACTAGCGGGGAGGGCCGGGGAGCTGTTTTTT. Translation gives CASSPRLAGRAGELFF.

DNA for the CDR3: TGTGCCAGCAGTCACCCCGGGACTAGCGGGAGGCGGACGAACACCGGGGAGCTGTTTTTT. Its translation is CASSHPGTSGRRTNTGELFF. The chain recombines TRBV6-2 or TRBV6-3 with TRBJ2-2; 15 nucleotides align to TRBD2. The germline gives CDR1 MNHEY, CDR2 SVGEGT. V shed 5 bases, J shed 0 bases, and the junction held 10 bases outside the gene matches. This CDR3 region has 20 residues.

The rearrangement uses TRBV5-1 and TRBJ2-3; 7 bases align to TRBD2. V dropped 3 bases and J dropped 3; count of bases not matched to a gene: 7. CDR3 length: 15 residues. Germline V gives CDR1 SGHRS, CDR2 YFSETQ. The CDR3 here is CASSSRTGGTDTQYF. The CDR3 bases are TGCGCCAGCAGCTCCAGGACGGGAGGTACAGATACGCAGTATTTT.

The chain combines TRBV4-1 with TRBJ1-2; D perhaps matches TRBD1 (6 bases). Trimming removed 3 bases from V and 1 base from J, with 18 bases in between. Germline loops: CDR1 MGHRA, CDR2 YSYEKL. CDR3 length: 17 amino acids. The CDR3 DNA is TGCGCCAGCAGCCAGAACTCCGGACAGCTCATTAACTATGGCTACACCTTC. The encoded protein is CASSQNSGQLINYGYTF.

This chain links TRBV7-9 with TRBJ1-1; D is unresolved. CDR1 SEHNR and CDR2 FQNEAQ come from the germline V gene (reference sequence). The CDR3 spans 13 residues. V was cut by 0 bases and J by 10 bases, with 12 bases left in between. The CDR3 DNA sequence: TGTGCCAGCAGCTTAGCCCGGTCCAATACAGCTTTCTTT. This translates into CASSLARSNTAFF.

This CDR3 is CASSVAQGPAYGYTF. The CDR3 DNA is TGTGCCAGCAGCGTAGCCCAGGGGCCCGCATATGGCTACACCTTC. The chain carries TRBV9 and TRBJ1-2; a weak D match, TRBD1 (6 bases). The germline V gene has CDR1 SGDLS and CDR2 YYNGEE. V was trimmed by 0 bases and J by 5 bases, leaving 14 bases between them. The CDR3 spans 15 residues.

The rearrangement links TRBV29-1 to TRBJ1-2; D is uncertain. CDR1 and CDR2 from the germline V gene are SQVTM and ANQGSEA. The CDR3 sequence is 12 residues long. The ends were cut back, 0 bases at V and 4 bases at J, with 6 bases in the middle. In nucleotides, the CDR3 is TGCAGCGTTGAAGACAGGTCCTATGGCTACACCTTC. Amino acid sequence: CSVEDRSYGYTF.

This chain joins TRBV4-3 and TRBJ2-7, with a possible D match to TRBD2 (5 bases). Germline assignment: CDR1 LGHNA and CDR2 YSLEER. The ends were cut back, 0 bases at V and 3 bases at J, with 18 bases in the middle. The CDR3 covers 17 residues. CDR3 DNA sequence: TGCGCCAGCAGCCAAGATCTAGGGAGACATTCCATCTACGAGCAGTACTTC. Translation: CASSQDLGRHSIYEQYF.

This chain uses TRBV5-6 with TRBJ1-3, with 7 bases fitting TRBD1. CDR1 and CDR2 (germline): SGHDT, YYEEEE. There are 15 residues in the CDR3. V was pared by 4 bases and J by 0 bases, with 4 bases of the junction left unmatched. The CDR3: CASSPGTDSGNTIYF. The CDR3 DNA reads TGTGCCAGCAGCCCGGGGACAGACTCTGGAAACACCATATATTTT.

The rearrangement uses TRBV19 and TRBJ1-2, with TRBD1 identical over 10 bases. In germline, CDR1 is LNHDA, CDR2 SQIVND (reference sequence). The CDR3 has 16 amino acids. V lost 4 bases to trimming and J lost 7 bases; unmatched junction nucleotides: 12. The DNA of the CDR3 is TGTGCCAGTAGTACTCATCCCCCGACAGGGGGCCCTGGCTACACCTTC. This codes for CASSTHPPTGGPGYTF. The entire variable domain, with the rest obtained from reference TRBV19 and TRBJ1-2, is as follows: DGGITQSPKYLFRKEGQNVTLSCEQNLNHDAMYWYRQDPGQGLRLIYYSQIVNDFQKGDIAEGYSVSREKKESFPLTVTSAQKNPTAFYLCASSTHPPTGGPGYTFGSGTRLTVV.

The V and J genes are TRBV18 and TRBJ2-3, with 8 bases matching TRBD2. With 3 bases clipped from V and 6 bases from J, the junction kept 11 bases outside the gene matches. The CDR3 covers 16 residues. Looked up from germline, CDR1 is KGHSH and CDR2 is LQKENI. The CDR3 sequence is CASSPPGLGKGDTQYF. DNA of the CDR3: TGTGCCAGCTCACCTCCGGGACTAGGGAAAGGGGATACGCAGTATTTT.

The genes are TRBV19 and TRBJ2-5; 9 bases match TRBD2. From germline, CDR1 is LNHDA and CDR2 SQIVND (reference sequence). The V and J ends lost 5 bases and 5 bases, in that order; junction bases with no gene match: 9. This CDR3 has 15 residues. CDR3 coding DNA: TGTGCCAGTAGTTGGGGACTAGCATCGCGGGAGACCCAGTACTTC. It specifies CASSWGLASRETQYF.

This chain links TRBV4-1 with TRBJ2-5; 12 nucleotides agree with TRBD2. J lost 5 bases, V lost 3 bases, and 10 bases had no gene match. From germline, CDR1 is MGHRA and CDR2 YSYEKL. CDR3 length equals 17 residues. Written as DNA, the CDR3 is TGCGCCAGCAGCCATGGGACTAGCGGGCCCCGAGGGGAGACCCAGTACTTC. Protein product: CASSHGTSGPRGETQYF.

The chain uses TRBV6-4 and TRBJ2-2; TRBD2 matches at 11 bases. From germline, CDR1 is MRHNA and CDR2 SNTAGT. The CDR3 sequence is 16 residues long. V lost 0 bases and J lost 6; bases outside the gene matches: 3. As DNA, the CDR3 is TGTGCCAGCAGTGACTCTATAGCGGGAGGGCCCGGGGAGCTGTTTTTT. It is translated as CASSDSIAGGPGELFF.

J is TRBJ1-3 and V is TRBV19, with no clear D. Per germline, CDR1 LNHDA and CDR2 SQIVND (reference sequence). The CDR3 is 14 residues long. V was clipped by 4 bases and J by 0 bases, with 7 bases between them. The CDR3 loop is CASSSGDSGNTIYF. The CDR3 DNA is TGTGCCAGTAGTAGCGGGGACTCTGGAAACACCATATATTTT.

Regarding this clone: One junction end does not reproduce the germline sequence, and a read error may be involved. The chain recombines TRBV7-7 with TRBJ2-2; TRBD2 might be the D (7 bases). The CDR3 is made up of 16 amino acids. Germline V lookup: CDR1 SSHAT, CDR2 FNYEAQ (reference sequence). The CDR3 DNA sequence: TGTGCTAGCAGCTTGGCCGGGGGGCCTGGCACCGGGGAGCTGTTTTTT. This sequence encodes CASSLAGGPGTGELFF.

The rearrangement links TRBV19 to TRBJ2-1; the D gene is possibly TRBD2 (5 bases). The V gene lost 6 bases and the J gene lost 6 bases, with 12 bases spanning the gap. The CDR3 runs 13 residues. Looked up from germline, CDR1 is LNHDA and CDR2 is SQIVND (reference sequence). The CDR3 nucleotides read TGTGCCAGTAGCCTCGGACTCTCCAATGAGCAGTTCTTC. It is translated as CASSLGLSNEQFF.

This chain links TRBV2 with TRBJ2-3; perhaps TRBD2 as D (6 bases). Trimming removed 7 bases at V and 0 bases at J, with 11 bases between. Germline assignment: CDR1 SNHLY and CDR2 FYNNEI. The CDR3 consists of 14 residues. The CDR3 DNA reads TGTGCCAGCATGCGGGGCGGGAGCACAGATACGCAGTATTTT. Encoded protein: CASMRGGSTDTQYF.